This is a list of T cell receptor beta chains from one sample in a study of cytomegalovirus exposure and HLA in healthy donors. Data came from immunoSEQ multiplex PCR; TCRdb stores just in-frame clones and leaves some out. Counted here are approximately 270,000 clones, roughly 90% occurring once; the ten biggest clones make up 0.37%. What was sequenced was PBMCs. These TCRs come from a woman aged 18-35 years in good health and CMV-seronegative. CDR3s include the opening cysteine and the closing phenylalanine or tryptophan. D genes are given only for firm matches. Only part of the rows carry a size: once, few, many, or a class if the clone is expanded.

>TRBJ1-1|TRBV18|TRBD1|-
CASSAGGLNTEAFF
TGTGCCAGCTCCGCAGGGGGTTTGAACACTGAAGCTTTCTTT
>TRBJ1-5|TRBV27|-|-
CASSFASSNQPQHF
TGTGCCAGCAGTTTTGCCAGTAGCAATCAGCCCCAGCATTTT
>TRBJ2-2|TRBV9|TRBD1|-
CASSVDWTGDNTGELFF
TGTGCCAGCAGCGTAGACTGGACAGGGGACAACACCGGGGAGCTGTTTTTT
>TRBJ1-5|TRBV28|-|once
CASSLRGQPQHF
TGTGCCAGCAGTTTACGAGGCCAGCCCCAGCATTTT
>TRBJ1-1|TRBV28|-|-
CASRAGNTEAFF
TGTGCCAGCAGAGCTGGGAACACTGAAGCTTTCTTT
>TRBJ2-1|TRBV19|-|-
CASRRRGQYNEQFF
TGTGCCAGTAGGAGGAGAGGGCAATACAATGAGCAGTTCTTC
>TRBJ2-7|TRBV5-8|-|-
CASSSPVLGDFSYEQYF
TGTGCCAGCAGTTCCCCCGTTCTCGGGGATTTTTCCTACGAGCAGTACTTC
>TRBJ2-3|TRBV7-7|TRBD1|-
CASSSLTGGTDTQYF
TGTGCTAGCAGCTCCCTGACAGGGGGTACAGATACGCAGTATTTT
>TRBJ2-1|TRBV6-1|-|-
CASSEVFQGWVGNEQFF
TGTGCCAGCAGTGAAGTGTTCCAGGGCTGGGTAGGCAATGAGCAGTTCTTC
>TRBJ1-6|TRBV14|-|once
CASSQTESYNSPLHF
TGTGCCAGCAGCCAAACAGAATCCTATAATTCACCCCTCCACTTT
>TRBJ2-7|TRBV5-8|-|-
CASSLEQGNYEQYF
TGTGCCAGCAGCTTGGAGCAGGGTAACTACGAGCAGTACTTC
>TRBJ1-5|TRBV27|-|-
CASSPGSLSNQPQHF
TGTGCCAGCAGCCCCGGGAGCCTTAGCAATCAGCCCCAGCATTTT
>TRBJ2-3|TRBV5-1|TRBD1|-
CASSLGQVLTDTQYF
TGCGCCAGCAGCTTAGGACAGGTTCTGACAGATACGCAGTATTTT
>TRBJ1-2|TRBV28|TRBD1|-
CASSGTASYGYTF
TGTGCCAGCAGCGGGACAGCCAGCTATGGCTACACCTTC
>TRBJ2-3|TRBV5-4|TRBD1|once
CASSTGQGQDTQYF
TGTGCCAGCAGCACGGGACAGGGTCAAGATACGCAGTATTTT
>TRBJ1-6|TRBV11-2|-|-
CASSPLRGYSPLHF
TGTGCCAGCAGCCCCCTCCGGGGGTATTCACCCCTCCACTTT
>TRBJ2-2|TRBV5-1|TRBD1|-
CASSRTGATGELFF
TGCGCCAGCTCCCGGACAGGGGCCACCGGGGAGCTGTTTTTT
>TRBJ1-1|TRBV7-3|-|-
CASSLAGKNTEAFF
TGTGCCAGCAGCTTAGCGGGAAAAAACACTGAAGCTTTCTTT
>TRBJ1-6|TRBV5-1|-|-
CASSLLGRSTDNSPLHF
TGCGCCAGCAGCTTGTTAGGCAGATCGACAGATAATTCACCCCTCCACTTT
>TRBJ1-1|TRBV7-9|-|once
CASSLRGRGAFF
TGTGCCAGCAGCTTAAGAGGGCGGGGGGCTTTCTTT
>TRBJ2-5|TRBV7-3|TRBD2|-
CASSLHGGGARETQYF
TGTGCCAGCAGCTTACATGGCGGGGGGGCCAGAGAGACCCAGTACTTC
>TRBJ1-2|TRBV7-6|-|-
CASSLSGTDINGYTF
TGTGCCAGCAGCTTATCCGGAACCGACATTAATGGCTACACCTTC
>TRBJ1-2|TRBV5-5|TRBD1|-
CASSLPGQRRYTF
TGTGCCAGCAGCTTACCGGGACAGCGGCGGTACACCTTC
>TRBJ1-4|TRBV7-9|-|-
CASSLTTGEKLFF
TGTGCCAGCAGCTTGACAACAGGGGAAAAACTGTTTTTT
>TRBJ1-1|TRBV28|TRBD1|-
CASSPRTGRDTEAFF
TGTGCCAGCAGCCCAAGGACAGGGAGGGACACTGAAGCTTTCTTT
>TRBJ2-3|TRBV10-3|-|-
CAISESESPQYF
TGTGCCATCAGTGAGTCGGAGTCCCCGCAGTATTTT
>TRBJ2-2|TRBV29-1|TRBD1|-
CSVRSGTANTGELFF
TGCAGCGTTCGTTCCGGGACAGCGAACACCGGGGAGCTGTTTTTT
>TRBJ2-2|TRBV4-1|-|-
CASSQQGSGELFF
TGCGCCAGCAGCCAACAGGGCTCCGGGGAGCTGTTTTTT
>TRBJ1-6|TRBV2|TRBD1|once
CASSPGQSSYNSPLHF
TGTGCCAGCAGTCCGGGACAGAGCTCCTATAATTCACCCCTCCACTTT
>TRBJ2-3|TRBV23-1|TRBD1|-
CASQPGQQTSTDTQYF
TGCGCCAGCCAACCGGGACAGCAAACTAGCACAGATACGCAGTATTTT
>TRBJ2-3|TRBV4-1|TRBD2|-
CASSQGDRSLAGHNF
TGCGCCAGCAGCCAAGGTGACCGTAGTCTAGCGGGGCACAATTTT
>TRBJ2-7|TRBV9|-|once
CASSVDRAGLGEQYF
TGTGCCAGCAGCGTAGACCGGGCGGGATTAGGCGAGCAGTACTTC
>TRBJ1-1|TRBV19|TRBD1|-
CASNTGAEAFF
TGTGCCAGTAACACAGGGGCTGAAGCTTTCTTT
>TRBJ1-2|TRBV2|TRBD1|-
CASRAGTVDYGYTF
TGTGCCAGCAGAGCAGGGACAGTAGACTATGGCTACACCTTC
>TRBJ1-5|TRBV28|-|-
CASSTKGHQPQHF
TGTGCCAGCAGTACCAAGGGGCATCAGCCCCAGCATTTT
>TRBJ2-2|TRBV5-1|TRBD1|-
CASNEDRGDTGELFF
TGCGCCAGCAACGAAGACAGGGGGGACACCGGGGAGCTGTTTTTT
>TRBJ2-5|TRBV28|-|once
CASSIEGGETQYF
TGTGCCAGCAGCATCGAGGGCGGGGAGACCCAGTACTTC
>TRBJ2-1|TRBV5-5|-|-
CASSPFIGAYNEQFF
TGTGCCAGCAGCCCATTCATTGGAGCCTACAATGAGCAGTTCTTC
>TRBJ1-5|TRBV4-3|-|-
CASSQGENQPQHF
TGCGCCAGCAGCCAAGGAGAAAATCAGCCCCAGCATTTT
>TRBJ1-2|TRBV5-6|-|few
CASSTGRGYTF
TGTGCCAGCAGCACCGGGAGGGGCTACACCTTC
>TRBJ2-2|TRBV29-1|-|-
CSVGGAQGVNTGELFF
TGCAGCGTTGGCGGGGCGCAGGGGGTAAACACCGGGGAGCTGTTTTTT
>TRBJ2-7|TRBV28|-|-
CASSLWGEVYEQYF
TGTGCCAGCAGTTTGTGGGGGGAGGTGTACGAGCAGTACTTC
>TRBJ1-1|TRBV7-6|TRBD1|once
CASSSYRGLDTEAFF
TGTGCCAGCAGCTCTTACAGGGGTTTGGACACTGAAGCTTTCTTT
>TRBJ1-3|TRBV15|-|-
CATSRDRAGNTIYF
TGTGCCACCAGCAGAGACAGGGCTGGAAACACCATATATTTT
>TRBJ2-3|TRBV7-2|TRBD2|-
CASSLGLAGGPGDTQYF
TGTGCCAGCAGCTTAGGACTAGCGGGGGGGCCGGGAGATACGCAGTATTTT
>TRBJ2-1|TRBV7-9|-|-
CASSWERVGPNNEQFF
TGTGCCAGCAGCTGGGAGAGGGTCGGGCCCAACAATGAGCAGTTCTTC
>TRBJ1-6|TRBV7-9|TRBD1|-
CASSLARGQSSYNSPLHF
TGTGCCAGCAGCTTAGCGAGGGGACAGAGCTCCTATAATTCACCCCTCCACTTT
>TRBJ1-5|TRBV7-2|TRBD1|-
CASSLGQGAKPQHF
TGTGCCAGCAGCTTAGGACAGGGGGCTAAGCCCCAGCATTTT
>TRBJ2-1|TRBV18|TRBD1|-
CASSPGQGALRQFF
TGTGCCAGCTCACCTGGACAGGGGGCGCTTCGGCAGTTCTTC
>TRBJ1-6|TRBV28|-|-
CASSIYQGSNSPLHF
TGTGCCAGCAGTATATATCAGGGTAGTAATTCACCCCTCCACTTT
>TRBJ2-2|TRBV5-4|-|-
CASSLDGQAGELFF
TGTGCCAGCAGCTTGGACGGTCAGGCCGGGGAGCTGTTTTTT
>TRBJ2-7|TRBV19|TRBD1|-
CAGRQGPYEQYF
TGTGCCGGCAGACAGGGACCCTACGAGCAGTACTTC
>TRBJ2-7|TRBV4-1|TRBD2|-
CASSQEETGGEQYF
TGCGCCAGCAGCCAAGAGGAAACGGGAGGGGAGCAGTACTTC
>TRBJ1-2|TRBV7-2|-|-
CASSLGRGEGGYTF
TGTGCCAGCAGCTTAGGGAGGGGCGAAGGTGGCTACACCTTC
>TRBJ1-1|TRBV5-4|-|-
CASSLTGHSNTEAFF
TGTGCCAGCAGCCTTACGGGACATTCGAACACTGAAGCTTTCTTT
>TRBJ1-6|TRBV4-1|TRBD1|-
CASSQDPGQGTYNSPLHF
TGCGCCAGCAGCCAAGACCCCGGACAGGGGACCTATAATTCACCCCTCCACTTT
>TRBJ2-5|TRBV7-9|-|once
CASSLPYSQQETQYF
TGTGCCAGCAGCTTACCCTACAGTCAGCAAGAGACCCAGTACTTC